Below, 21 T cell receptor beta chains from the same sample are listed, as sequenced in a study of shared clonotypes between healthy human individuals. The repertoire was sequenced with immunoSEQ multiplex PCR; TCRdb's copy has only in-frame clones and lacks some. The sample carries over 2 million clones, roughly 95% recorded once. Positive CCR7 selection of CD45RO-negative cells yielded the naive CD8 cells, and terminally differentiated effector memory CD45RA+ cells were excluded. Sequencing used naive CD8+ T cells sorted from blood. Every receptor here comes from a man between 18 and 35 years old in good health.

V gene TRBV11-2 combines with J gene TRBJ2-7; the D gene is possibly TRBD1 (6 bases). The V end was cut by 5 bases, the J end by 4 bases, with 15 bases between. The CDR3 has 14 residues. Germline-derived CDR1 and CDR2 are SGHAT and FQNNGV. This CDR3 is CASSPRTDSYEQYF. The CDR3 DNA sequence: TGTGCCAGCAGCCCCCGGACAGATAGTTACGAGCAGTACTTC.

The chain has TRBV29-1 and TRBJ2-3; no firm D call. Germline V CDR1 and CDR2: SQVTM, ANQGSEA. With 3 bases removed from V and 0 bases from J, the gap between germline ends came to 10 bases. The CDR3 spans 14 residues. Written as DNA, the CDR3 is TGCAGCGTTGATCCCCAGCATAGCACAGATACGCAGTATTTT. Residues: CSVDPQHSTDTQYF.

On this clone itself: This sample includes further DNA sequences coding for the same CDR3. As DNA, the CDR3 is TGTGCCAGCAGCCCCGGACTAGCGGGAACCTACGAGCAGTACTTC. It encodes CASSPGLAGTYEQYF. The genes are TRBV7-2 and TRBJ2-7; 12 bases agree with TRBD2. The germline V gene encodes CDR1 SGHTA and CDR2 FQGNSA. V was pared by 5 bases and J by 2 bases, with 4 bases of the junction left unmatched. This CDR3 is 15 amino acids long. Full variable domain (rest looked up from reference TRBV7-2 and TRBJ2-7): GAGVSQSPSNKVTEKGKDVELRCDPISGHTALYWYRQSLGQGLEFLIYFQGNSAPDKSGLPSDRFSAERTGGSVSTLTIQRTQQEDSAVYLCASSPGLAGTYEQYFGPGTRLTVT.

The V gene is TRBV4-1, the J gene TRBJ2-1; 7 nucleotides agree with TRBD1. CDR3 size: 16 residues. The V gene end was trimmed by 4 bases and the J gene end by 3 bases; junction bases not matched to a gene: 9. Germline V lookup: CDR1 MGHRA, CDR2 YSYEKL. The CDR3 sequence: CASSPAEGAYYNEQFF. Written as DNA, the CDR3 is TGCGCCAGCAGCCCAGCAGAGGGGGCTTACTACAATGAGCAGTTCTTC.

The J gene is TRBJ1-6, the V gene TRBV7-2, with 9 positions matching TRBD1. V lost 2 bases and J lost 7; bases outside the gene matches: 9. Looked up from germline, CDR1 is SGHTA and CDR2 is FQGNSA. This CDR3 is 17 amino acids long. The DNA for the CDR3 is TGTGCCAGCAGCTTAAGGGGGGACAGGGCTTTGAATTCACCCCTCCACTTT. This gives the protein CASSLRGDRALNSPLHF.

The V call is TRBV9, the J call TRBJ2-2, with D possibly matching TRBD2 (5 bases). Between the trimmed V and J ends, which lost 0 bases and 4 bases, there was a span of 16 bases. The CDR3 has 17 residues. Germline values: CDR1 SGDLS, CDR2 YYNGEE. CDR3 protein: CASSVARTLAGTGELFF. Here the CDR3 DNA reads TGTGCCAGCAGCGTAGCTAGGACGTTGGCGGGCACCGGGGAGCTGTTTTTT.

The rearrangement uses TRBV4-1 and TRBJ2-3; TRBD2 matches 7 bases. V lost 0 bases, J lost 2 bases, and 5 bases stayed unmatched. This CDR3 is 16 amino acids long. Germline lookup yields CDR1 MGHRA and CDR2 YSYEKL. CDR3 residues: CASSQETAGITDTQYF. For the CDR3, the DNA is TGCGCCAGCAGCCAAGAAACAGCGGGGATCACAGATACGCAGTATTTT.

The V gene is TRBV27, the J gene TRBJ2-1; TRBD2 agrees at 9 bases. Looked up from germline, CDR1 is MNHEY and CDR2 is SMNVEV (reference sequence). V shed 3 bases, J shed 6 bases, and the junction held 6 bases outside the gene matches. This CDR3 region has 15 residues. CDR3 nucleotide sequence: TGTGCCAGCAGTTTCGCGGGAGGGCCTTCCAATGAGCAGTTCTTC. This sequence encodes CASSFAGGPSNEQFF.

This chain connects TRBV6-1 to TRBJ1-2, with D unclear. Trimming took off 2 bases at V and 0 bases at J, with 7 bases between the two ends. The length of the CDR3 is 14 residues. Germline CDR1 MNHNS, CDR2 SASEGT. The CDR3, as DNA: TGTGCCAGCAGTGAACTCGGGACTAACTATGGCTACACCTTC. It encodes CASSELGTNYGYTF.

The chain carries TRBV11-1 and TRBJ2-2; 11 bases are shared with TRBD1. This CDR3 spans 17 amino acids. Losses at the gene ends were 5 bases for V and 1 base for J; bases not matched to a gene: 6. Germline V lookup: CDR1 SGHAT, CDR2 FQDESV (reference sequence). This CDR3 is CASSQGGQGENTGELFF. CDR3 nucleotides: TGTGCCAGCAGCCAAGGGGGACAGGGGGAGAACACCGGGGAGCTGTTTTTT.

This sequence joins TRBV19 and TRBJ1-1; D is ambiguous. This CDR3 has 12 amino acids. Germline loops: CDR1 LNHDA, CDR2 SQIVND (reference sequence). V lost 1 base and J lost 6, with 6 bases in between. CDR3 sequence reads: CASSIAPAEAFF. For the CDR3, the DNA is TGTGCCAGTAGTATAGCACCGGCTGAAGCTTTCTTT.

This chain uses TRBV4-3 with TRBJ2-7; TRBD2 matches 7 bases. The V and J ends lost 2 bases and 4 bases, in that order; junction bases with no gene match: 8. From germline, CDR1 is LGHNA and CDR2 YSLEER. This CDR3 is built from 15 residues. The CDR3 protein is CASSQHGGLWYEQYF. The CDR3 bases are TGCGCCAGCAGCCAACACGGGGGGTTGTGGTACGAGCAGTACTTC.

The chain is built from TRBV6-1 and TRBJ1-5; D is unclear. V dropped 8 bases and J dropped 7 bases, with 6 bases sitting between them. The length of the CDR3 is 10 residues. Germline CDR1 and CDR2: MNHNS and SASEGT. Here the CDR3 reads CASSWQPQHF. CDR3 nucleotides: TGTGCCAGCTCCTGGCAGCCCCAGCATTTT.

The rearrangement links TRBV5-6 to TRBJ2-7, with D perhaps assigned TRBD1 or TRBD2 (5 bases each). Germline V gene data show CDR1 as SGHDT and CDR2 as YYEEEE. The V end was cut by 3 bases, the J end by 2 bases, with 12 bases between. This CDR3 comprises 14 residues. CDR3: CASSYPGRTYEQYF. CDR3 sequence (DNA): TGTGCCAGCAGCTATCCGGGACGAACCTACGAGCAGTACTTC. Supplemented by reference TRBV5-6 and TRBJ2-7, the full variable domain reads DAGVTQSPTHLIKTRGQQVTLRCSPKSGHDTVSWYQQALGQGPQFIFQYYEEEERQRGNFPDRFSGHQFPNYSSELNVNALLLGDSALYLCASSYPGRTYEQYFGPGTRLTVT.

CDR3 nucleotides: TGTGCCAGCAGCTTAGCCCCCTACAGGGACACTGAAGCTTTCTTT. It translates to CASSLAPYRDTEAFF. This sequence joins TRBV11-2 and TRBJ1-1, with D perhaps TRBD1 (6 bases). The V and J ends lost 1 base and 3 bases respectively, with 12 bases between them. Per the germline V gene, CDR1 is SGHAT and CDR2 is FQNNGV. The CDR3 length is 15 residues.

The chain's CDR3 is CASRVDYNEQFF. In DNA, the CDR3 is TGCGCCAGCAGGGTGGACTACAATGAGCAGTTCTTC. V usage is TRBV5-1 and J usage is TRBJ2-1; D uncertain. Germline CDR1 is SGHRS and CDR2 is YFSETQ. This CDR3 has 12 residues. V was pared by 5 bases and J by 3 bases, with 6 bases between.

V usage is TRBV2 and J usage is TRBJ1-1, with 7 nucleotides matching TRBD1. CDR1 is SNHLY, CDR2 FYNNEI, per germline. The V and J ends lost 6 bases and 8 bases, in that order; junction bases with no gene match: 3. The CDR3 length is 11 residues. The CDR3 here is CASSVTGEAFF. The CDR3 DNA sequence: TGTGCCAGCAGCGTGACAGGGGAAGCTTTCTTT.

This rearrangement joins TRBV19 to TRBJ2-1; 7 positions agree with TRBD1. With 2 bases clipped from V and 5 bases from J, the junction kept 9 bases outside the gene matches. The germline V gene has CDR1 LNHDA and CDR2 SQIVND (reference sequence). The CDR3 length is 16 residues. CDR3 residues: CASSIQLGGENNEQFF. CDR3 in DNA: TGTGCCAGTAGTATACAGTTAGGGGGCGAGAACAATGAGCAGTTCTTC.

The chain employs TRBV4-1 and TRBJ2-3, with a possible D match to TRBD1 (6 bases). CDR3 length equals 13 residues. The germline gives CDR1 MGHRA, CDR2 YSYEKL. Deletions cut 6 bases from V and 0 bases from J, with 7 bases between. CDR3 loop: CASRDRSTDTQYF. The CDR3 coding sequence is TGCGCCAGCAGAGACAGGAGCACAGATACGCAGTATTTT.

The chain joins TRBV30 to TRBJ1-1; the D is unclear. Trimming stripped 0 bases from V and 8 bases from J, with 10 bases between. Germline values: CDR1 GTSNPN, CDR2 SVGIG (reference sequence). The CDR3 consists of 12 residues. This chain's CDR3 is CAWSVKGTEAFF. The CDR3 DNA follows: TGTGCCTGGAGTGTAAAAGGTACCGAAGCTTTCTTT.

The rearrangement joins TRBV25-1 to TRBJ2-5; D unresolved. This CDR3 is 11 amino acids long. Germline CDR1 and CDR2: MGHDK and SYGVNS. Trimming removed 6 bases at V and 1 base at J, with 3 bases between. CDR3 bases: TGTGCCAGCAGCCTCCAAGAGACCCAGTACTTC. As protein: CASSLQETQYF. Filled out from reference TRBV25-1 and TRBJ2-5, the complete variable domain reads EADIYQTPRYLVIGTGKKITLECSQTMGHDKMYWYQQDPGMELHLIHYSYGVNSTEKGDLSSESTVSRIRTEHFPLTLESARPSHTSQYLCASSLQETQYFGPGTRLLVL.